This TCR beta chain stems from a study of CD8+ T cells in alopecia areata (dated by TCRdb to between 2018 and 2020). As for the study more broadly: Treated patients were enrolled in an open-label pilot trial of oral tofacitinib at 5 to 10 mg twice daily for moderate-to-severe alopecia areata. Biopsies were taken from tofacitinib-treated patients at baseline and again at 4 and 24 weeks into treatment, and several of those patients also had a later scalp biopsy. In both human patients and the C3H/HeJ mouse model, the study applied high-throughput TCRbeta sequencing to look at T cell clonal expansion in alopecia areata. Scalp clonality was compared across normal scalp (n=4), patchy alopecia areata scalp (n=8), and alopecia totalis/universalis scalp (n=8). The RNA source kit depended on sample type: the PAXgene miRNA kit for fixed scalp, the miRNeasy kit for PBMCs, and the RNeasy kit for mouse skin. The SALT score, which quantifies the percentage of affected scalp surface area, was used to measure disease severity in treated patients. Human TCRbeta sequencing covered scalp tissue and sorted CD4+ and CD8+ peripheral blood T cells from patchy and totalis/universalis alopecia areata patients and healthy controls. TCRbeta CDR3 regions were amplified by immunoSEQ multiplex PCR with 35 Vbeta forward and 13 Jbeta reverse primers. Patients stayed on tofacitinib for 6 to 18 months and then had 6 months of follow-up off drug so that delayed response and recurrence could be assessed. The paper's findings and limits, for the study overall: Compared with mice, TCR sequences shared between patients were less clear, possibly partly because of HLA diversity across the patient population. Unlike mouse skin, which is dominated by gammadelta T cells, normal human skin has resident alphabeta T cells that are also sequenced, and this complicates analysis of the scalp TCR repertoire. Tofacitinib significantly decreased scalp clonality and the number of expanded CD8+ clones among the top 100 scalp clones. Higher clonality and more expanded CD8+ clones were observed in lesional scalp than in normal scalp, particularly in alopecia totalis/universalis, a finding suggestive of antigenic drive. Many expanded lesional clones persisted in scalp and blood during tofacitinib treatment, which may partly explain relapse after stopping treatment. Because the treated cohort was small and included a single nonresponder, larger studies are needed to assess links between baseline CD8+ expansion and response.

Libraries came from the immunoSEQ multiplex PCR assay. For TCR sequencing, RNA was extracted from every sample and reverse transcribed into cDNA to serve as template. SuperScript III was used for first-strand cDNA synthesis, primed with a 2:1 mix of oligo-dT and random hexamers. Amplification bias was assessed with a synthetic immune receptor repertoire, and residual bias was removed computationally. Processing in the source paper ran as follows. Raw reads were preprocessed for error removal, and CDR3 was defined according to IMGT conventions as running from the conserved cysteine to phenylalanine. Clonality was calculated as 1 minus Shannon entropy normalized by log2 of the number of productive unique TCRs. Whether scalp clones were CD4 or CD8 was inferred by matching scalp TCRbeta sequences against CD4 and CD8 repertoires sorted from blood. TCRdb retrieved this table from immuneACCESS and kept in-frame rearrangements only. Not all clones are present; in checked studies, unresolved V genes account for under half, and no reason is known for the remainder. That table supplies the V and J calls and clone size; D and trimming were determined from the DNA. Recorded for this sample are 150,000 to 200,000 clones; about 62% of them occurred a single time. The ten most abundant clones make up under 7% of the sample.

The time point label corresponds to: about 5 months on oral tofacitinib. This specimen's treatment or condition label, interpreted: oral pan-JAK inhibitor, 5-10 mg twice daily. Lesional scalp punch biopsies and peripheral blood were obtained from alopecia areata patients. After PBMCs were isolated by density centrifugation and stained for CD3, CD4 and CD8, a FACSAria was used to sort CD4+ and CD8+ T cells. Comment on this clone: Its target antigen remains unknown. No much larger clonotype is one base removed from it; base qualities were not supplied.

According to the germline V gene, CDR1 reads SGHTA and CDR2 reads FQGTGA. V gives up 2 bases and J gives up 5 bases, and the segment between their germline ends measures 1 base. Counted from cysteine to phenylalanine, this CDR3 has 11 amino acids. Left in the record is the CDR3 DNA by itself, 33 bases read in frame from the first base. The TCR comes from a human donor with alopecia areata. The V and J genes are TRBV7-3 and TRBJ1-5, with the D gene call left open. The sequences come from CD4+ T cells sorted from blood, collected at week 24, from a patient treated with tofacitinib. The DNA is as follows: TGTGCCAGCAGCTTATATCAGCCCCAGCATTTT. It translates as CASSLYQPQHF.